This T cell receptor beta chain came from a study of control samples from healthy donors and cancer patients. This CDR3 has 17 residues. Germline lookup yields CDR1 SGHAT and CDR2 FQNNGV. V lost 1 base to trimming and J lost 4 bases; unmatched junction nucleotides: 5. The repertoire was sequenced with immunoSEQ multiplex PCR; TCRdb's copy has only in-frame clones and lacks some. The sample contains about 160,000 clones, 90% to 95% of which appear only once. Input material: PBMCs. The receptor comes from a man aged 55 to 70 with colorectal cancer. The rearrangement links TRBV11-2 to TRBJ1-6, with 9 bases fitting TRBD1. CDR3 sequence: CASSLAPGTGYNSPLHF. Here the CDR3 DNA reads TGTGCCAGCAGCTTAGCGCCCGGGACAGGGTATAATTCACCCCTCCACTTT.